One sample yielded the 7 T cell receptor beta chains listed below, sequenced in a study of T cells in Graves' hyperthyroidism and ophthalmopathy. The investigators amplified TCR beta CDR3 regions from RNA transcripts. First-round RT-PCR of the TCR CDR3 relied on the HTBI primer set. TCRdb re-called the multiplex PCR reads with MiXCR, one entry per CDR3 protein. The table lists about 150,000 distinct CDR3 sequences, roughly a fifth of them singletons, with more than 60% in the top ten. Sequenced input: blood. The receptors here all came from a woman aged 45-59 years with Graves' hyperthyroidism that later progressed to Graves' ophthalmopathy.

This chain joins TRBV7-3 and TRBJ2-3, with D tentatively TRBD2 (6 bases). In germline, CDR1 is SGHTA, CDR2 FQGTGA. The CDR3 is made up of 15 amino acids. Trimming removed 1 base from V and 4 bases from J, with 12 bases in between. The CDR3 DNA reads as TGTGCCAGCAGCTTAAACGGGAGACGGGCAGATACGCAGTATTTT. It translates to CASSLNGRRADTQYF.

This clonotype was detected many times. This chain uses TRBV11-2 with TRBJ1-1, with D unclear. Trimming removed 1 base from V and 6 bases from J, with 9 bases in between. The germline gives CDR1 SGHAT, CDR2 FQNNGV. The CDR3 totals 13 residues. CDR3 residues: CASSLAEASEAFF. CDR3 bases: TGTGCCAGCAGCTTAGCCGAGGCCTCTGAAGCTTTCTTT.

This clonotype showed up just a few times. This chain uses TRBV28 with TRBJ1-6; no definite D call. CDR3 size: 16 residues. Trimming left V 2 bases short and J 0 bases short, with 8 bases between. Germline CDR1 MDHEN, CDR2 SYDVKM. In DNA form, the CDR3 reads TGTGCCAGCAGTTTAATAGGCAGCTCCTATAATTCACCCCTCCACTTT. Protein product: CASSLIGSSYNSPLHF.

The chain uses TRBV30 and TRBJ2-7; 13 bases line up with TRBD2. Germline trimming cut 2 bases from V and 7 bases from J; bases unmatched to any gene: 20. The CDR3 consists of 19 residues. Germline V gene data show CDR1 as GTSNPN and CDR2 as SVGIG (reference sequence). CDR3: CAWSTGTGTRGLAGHEQYF. For the CDR3, the DNA is TGTGCCTGGAGTACCGGGACAGGGACCCGGGGACTAGCGGGACATGAGCAGTACTTC. The whole variable domain, remainder taken from reference TRBV30 and TRBJ2-7, is SQTIHQWPATLVQPVGSPLSLECTVEGTSNPNLYWYRQAAGRGLQLLFYSVGIGQISSEVPQNLSASRPQDRQFILSSKKLLLSDSGFYLCAWSTGTGTRGLAGHEQYFGPGTRLTVT.

This clonotype was detected ten times or more. The chain employs TRBV12-3 or TRBV12-4 and TRBJ1-1; no clear D gene. The CDR3 runs to 12 residues. V dropped 8 bases and J dropped 1 base, with 8 bases sitting between them. Here the CDR3 DNA reads TGTGCCAGCCTTCGCTCGAACACTGAAGCTTTCTTT. The encoded protein is CASLRSNTEAFF.

This sequence joins TRBV28 and TRBJ1-2, with D perhaps TRBD1 (5 bases). CDR1 is MDHEN and CDR2 is SYDVKM in the germline V gene. CDR3 length equals 15 residues. Trimming cost V 8 bases and J 4 bases, with 20 bases left between them. Here the CDR3 reads CASLPIMAQGYGYTF. In DNA form, the CDR3 reads TGTGCCAGCCTCCCCATTATGGCTCAGGGCTATGGCTACACCTTC.

The chain couples TRBV15 to TRBJ2-6, with 8 bases identical to TRBD1. The CDR3 runs 18 residues. J lost 5 bases, V lost 2 bases, and 11 bases had no gene match. Per the germline V gene, CDR1 is LNHNV and CDR2 is YYDKDF (reference sequence). The CDR3 loop is CATSRKPGGGVRANVLTF. CDR3 DNA: TGTGCCACCAGCAGAAAACCAGGGGGCGGGGTACGGGCCAACGTCCTGACTTTC.